These 29 T cell receptor beta chains share one sample of origin, sequenced in a study of technical replicates of blood from a handful of donors. TCRdb's table, derived via immunoSEQ multiplex PCR, lists solely in-frame clones and lacks some. Here the sample spans 60,000 to 90,000 clones, nearly 97% being singletons. Sequencing was performed on T cells isolated from PBMCs. These receptors all stem from a human donor in good health.

The J gene is TRBJ2-7, the V gene TRBV7-7, with 10 bases lining up with TRBD1. The germline V gene has CDR1 SSHAT and CDR2 FNYEAQ (reference sequence). After removal of 5 bases from V and 5 bases from J, the junction contained 6 bases not matched to a gene. This CDR3 contains 14 residues. The CDR3 DNA follows: TGTGCCAGCAGCCTCCGGGACAGGGGCCACGAGCAGTACTTC. It codes for CASSLRDRGHEQYF.

The J gene is TRBJ2-3, the V gene TRBV15, with 9 bases that match TRBD1. The CDR3 contains 15 residues. The germline V gene encodes CDR1 LNHNV and CDR2 YYDKDF (reference sequence). Losses at the gene ends were 1 base for V and 1 base for J; bases not matched to a gene: 0. The chain's CDR3 is CATSRGTGGTDTQYF. CDR3 nucleotides: TGTGCCACCAGCAGAGGGACAGGGGGCACAGATACGCAGTATTTT.

The chain recombines TRBV10-1 with TRBJ1-6; D is undetermined. The CDR3 consists of 14 residues. The V gene's germline CDR1 is WNHNN and CDR2 SYGVQD (reference sequence). V was cut by 6 bases and J by 8 bases, with 14 bases left in between. CDR3 sequence: CASRISEKDSPLHF. In DNA form, the CDR3 reads TGCGCCAGCAGAATCTCAGAAAAAGATTCACCCCTCCACTTT.

V is TRBV18 and J is TRBJ2-5, with 7 bases identical to TRBD1. The CDR3 has 14 amino acids. Germline V gives CDR1 KGHSH, CDR2 LQKENI. V lost 9 bases to trimming and J lost 0 bases; unmatched junction nucleotides: 7. The CDR3 here is CASHRGQYQETQYF. CDR3 DNA: TGTGCCAGTCACAGGGGACAGTACCAAGAGACCCAGTACTTC.

The chain carries TRBV11-2 and TRBJ2-1; 8 positions agree with TRBD1. The CDR3 covers 14 residues. Germline values: CDR1 SGHAT, CDR2 FQNNGV. The junction had 6 bases not matched to a gene; V was cut back by 3 bases and J by 8 bases. CDR3 sequence reads: CASSFRTGSDEQFF. The CDR3 nucleotides are TGTGCCAGCAGCTTCCGGACAGGGAGTGATGAGCAGTTCTTC. Full variable domain (rest looked up from reference TRBV11-2 and TRBJ2-1): EAGVAQSPRYKIIEKRQSVAFWCNPISGHATLYWYQQILGQGPKLLIQFQNNGVVDDSQLPKDRFSAERLKGVDSTLKIQPAKLEDSAVYLCASSFRTGSDEQFFGPGTRLTVL.

The V and J genes are TRBV6-6 and TRBJ2-1; a possible D gene is TRBD1 (6 bases). There are 15 residues in the CDR3. V lost 1 base and J 5 bases, leaving 12 bases between the germline ends. The V gene's germline CDR1 is MNHNY and CDR2 SVGAGI (reference sequence). CDR3 bases: TGTGCCAGCAGTTACTGGGGGACACAAAACAATGAGCAGTTCTTC. Residues: CASSYWGTQNNEQFF.

The CDR3: CASSLESFVSYEQYF. DNA of the CDR3: TGTGCCAGCAGCTTAGAGTCCTTTGTCTCCTACGAGCAGTACTTC. The chain combines TRBV11-2 with TRBJ2-7; no definite D call. Germline CDR1 and CDR2: SGHAT and FQNNGV. V was shortened by 0 bases and J by 0 bases, with 9 bases between the two germline ends. This CDR3 is 15 amino acids long. The whole variable domain, remainder taken from reference TRBV11-2 and TRBJ2-7, is EAGVAQSPRYKIIEKRQSVAFWCNPISGHATLYWYQQILGQGPKLLIQFQNNGVVDDSQLPKDRFSAERLKGVDSTLKIQPAKLEDSAVYLCASSLESFVSYEQYFGPGTRLTVT.

The V call is TRBV19, the J call TRBJ2-3; a possible D gene is TRBD1 (6 bases). V was shortened by 5 bases and J by 3 bases, with 9 bases between the two germline ends. The CDR3 sequence is 13 residues long. Germline loops: CDR1 LNHDA, CDR2 SQIVND (reference sequence). The CDR3 region is CASSGTGTDTQYF. CDR3 DNA sequence: TGTGCCAGTAGTGGAACAGGGACAGATACGCAGTATTTT.

The CDR3 bases are TGTGCCAGCAGCCCTCGGGGGGGGCGGAACACCGGGGAGCTGTTTTTT. Amino acid sequence: CASSPRGGRNTGELFF. The chain links TRBV7-9 to TRBJ2-2; 8 bases are a match to TRBD2. From germline, CDR1 is SEHNR and CDR2 FQNEAQ (reference sequence). The CDR3 length is 16 residues. Losses at the gene ends were 5 bases for V and 1 base for J; bases not matched to a gene: 6.

This clone was seen once. This chain links TRBV9 with TRBJ1-1; no firm D call. Germline V gives CDR1 SGDLS, CDR2 YYNGEE. The CDR3 is 13 residues long. V lost 4 bases to trimming and J lost 3 bases, with 10 bases between them. CDR3 DNA sequence: TGTGCCAGCAGCCCAAACTCCTACACTGAAGCTTTCTTT. This encodes CASSPNSYTEAFF. Complete variable domain (other parts from reference TRBV9 and TRBJ1-1): DSGVTQTPKHLITATGQRVTLRCSPRSGDLSVYWYQQSLDQGLQFLIQYYNGEERAKGNILERFSAQQFPDLHSELNLSSLELGDSALYFCASSPNSYTEAFFGQGTRLTVV.

V gene TRBV7-2 combines with J gene TRBJ1-5, with a possible D match to TRBD1 (5 bases). The ends were cut back, 2 bases at V and 5 bases at J, with 10 bases in the middle. This CDR3 has 14 amino acids. CDR1 and CDR2 (germline): SGHTA, FQGNSA. Here the CDR3 DNA reads TGTGCCAGCAGCTTATGGGGCAGGGATCAGCCCCAGCATTTT. It is translated as CASSLWGRDQPQHF.

The CDR3 is CASSKTGFNQPQHF. The CDR3 DNA reads as TGTGCCAGCAGTAAAACAGGTTTTAATCAGCCCCAGCATTTT. The chain carries TRBV2 and TRBJ1-5, with a possible D match to TRBD1 (5 bases). Germline assignment: CDR1 SNHLY and CDR2 FYNNEI. This CDR3 spans 14 amino acids. The V gene lost 5 bases and the J gene lost 4 bases, with 12 bases spanning the gap.

V usage is TRBV15 and J usage is TRBJ1-2, with D possibly matching TRBD1 (6 bases). The germline gives CDR1 LNHNV, CDR2 YYDKDF (reference sequence). There are 14 residues in the CDR3. V lost 0 bases to trimming and J lost 5 bases, with 10 bases between them. CDR3 residues: CATSRDGQSYGYTF. The CDR3 DNA reads as TGTGCCACCAGCAGAGATGGACAGAGTTATGGCTACACCTTC.

This chain links TRBV7-9 with TRBJ1-3, with TRBD1 as a possible D gene (5 bases). The length of the CDR3 is 15 residues. From germline, CDR1 is SEHNR and CDR2 FQNEAQ (reference sequence). Trimming shortened V by 5 bases and J by 0 bases, and 11 bases separated the two germline ends. This CDR3 is CASSPLTVSGNTIYF. DNA for the CDR3: TGTGCCAGCAGCCCCCTGACAGTCTCTGGAAACACCATATATTTT.

The chain is built from TRBV28 and TRBJ2-7; tentative D call: TRBD1 (5 bases). The CDR3 runs to 14 residues. CDR1 is MDHEN, CDR2 SYDVKM, per germline. Deletions cut 2 bases from V and 4 bases from J, with 12 bases between. The CDR3 region is CASSLPTGIYEQYF. CDR3 DNA sequence: TGTGCCAGCAGTTTACCCACAGGTATATACGAGCAGTACTTC.

The chain has TRBV2 and TRBJ2-7; a possible D gene is TRBD2 (6 bases). CDR1 and CDR2 from the germline V gene are SNHLY and FYNNEI. This CDR3 has 15 residues. Trimming cost V 4 bases and J 1 base, with 14 bases left between them. The CDR3 DNA reads TGTGCCAGCAGTGCCCAGACTAGTCTGTCCTACGAGCAGTACTTC. This encodes CASSAQTSLSYEQYF.

This chain joins TRBV5-1 and TRBJ1-2, with a tentative D call TRBD1 (5 bases). The ends were cut back, 2 bases at V and 3 bases at J, with 14 bases in the middle. Germline-derived CDR1 and CDR2 are SGHRS and YFSETQ. The CDR3 consists of 15 residues. CDR3 DNA: TGCGCCAGCAGCTTATCCCTCGGAGGGGACTATGGCTACACCTTC. This codes for CASSLSLGGDYGYTF.

The chain combines TRBV5-6 with TRBJ2-5, with D perhaps matching TRBD2 (5 bases). The V end was cut by 1 base, the J end by 5 bases, with 6 bases between. The CDR3 sequence is 12 residues long. Germline CDR1 SGHDT, CDR2 YYEEEE. In nucleotides, the CDR3 is TGTGCCAGCAGCTTGAGGGAGGAGACCCAGTACTTC. Amino acid sequence: CASSLREETQYF.

The chain uses TRBV5-1 and TRBJ2-3, with TRBD2 identical over 9 bases. V gave up 4 bases and J gave up 0 bases; unmatched junction bases: 3. The germline CDR1 and CDR2 sequences are SGHRS and YFSETQ. CDR3 length: 15 residues. The CDR3 sequence: CASSPTSGSTDTQYF. For the CDR3, the DNA is TGCGCCAGCAGCCCTACTAGCGGGAGCACAGATACGCAGTATTTT.

This chain uses TRBV4-1 with TRBJ2-3; D uncertain. Germline-derived CDR1 and CDR2 are MGHRA and YSYEKL. CDR3 size: 12 residues. Deletions cut 6 bases from V and 2 bases from J, with 6 bases between. The CDR3 loop reads CASRAATDTQYF. As DNA, the CDR3 is TGCGCCAGCAGGGCGGCCACAGATACGCAGTATTTT.

The chain uses TRBV29-1 and TRBJ2-3, with 9 bases that match TRBD2. Germline CDR1 SQVTM, CDR2 ANQGSEA. The CDR3 extends over 15 amino acids. The ends lost 3 bases at V and 4 bases at J; junction bases unmatched: 8. This CDR3 reads CSVDSAGGGPDTQYF. For the CDR3, the DNA is TGCAGCGTTGACTCGGCGGGAGGGGGTCCAGATACGCAGTATTTT.

The rearrangement uses TRBV7-8 and TRBJ2-3, with a possible D match to TRBD1 (6 bases). V shed 8 bases and J shed 4 bases, with 19 bases lying between them. The CDR3 covers 15 residues. Germline loops: CDR1 SGHVS, CDR2 FQNEAQ. The CDR3 nucleotides are TGTGCCAGCTCATCTGGACAGTTTAATCCAGATACGCAGTATTTT. This codes for CASSSGQFNPDTQYF.

The V call is TRBV5-1, the J call TRBJ2-1; 10 bases agree with TRBD2. Germline trimming cut 0 bases from V and 6 bases from J; bases unmatched to any gene: 3. The CDR3 loop spans 15 amino acids. The germline V gene encodes CDR1 SGHRS and CDR2 YFSETQ. The CDR3 is CASSLASGRVNEQFF. The CDR3 nucleotides read TGCGCCAGCAGCTTGGCTAGCGGGAGAGTCAATGAGCAGTTCTTC. Full variable domain (rest looked up from reference TRBV5-1 and TRBJ2-1): KAGVTQTPRYLIKTRGQQVTLSCSPISGHRSVSWYQQTPGQGLQFLFEYFSETQRNKGNFPGRFSGRQFSNSRSEMNVSTLELGDSALYLCASSLASGRVNEQFFGPGTRLTVL.

The chain carries TRBV28 and TRBJ1-1; possible D gene TRBD1, 6 bases. The CDR3 spans 15 residues. The V and J ends lost 4 bases and 2 bases respectively, with 14 bases between them. CDR1 and CDR2 (germline): MDHEN, SYDVKM. The CDR3 region has the DNA TGTGCCAGCAGTTCAAGAATGACAGGCAACACTGAAGCTTTCTTT. Translating it yields CASSSRMTGNTEAFF. The entire variable domain, with the rest obtained from reference TRBV28 and TRBJ1-1, is as follows: DVKVTQSSRYLVKRTGEKVFLECVQDMDHENMFWYRQDPGLGLRLIYFSYDVKMKEKGDIPEGYSVSREKKERFSLILESASTNQTSMYLCASSSRMTGNTEAFFGQGTRLTVV.

This clone was counted once. CDR3 sequence reads: CASSQVTSGRGYEQYF. CDR3 coding DNA: TGCGCCAGCAGCCAGGTGACTAGCGGGAGGGGCTACGAGCAGTACTTC. The chain combines TRBV4-1 with TRBJ2-7; 14 nucleotides match TRBD2. The V gene's germline CDR1 is MGHRA and CDR2 YSYEKL. The J segment lost 3 bases and the V segment lost 3 bases, leaving 4 bases of the junction unmatched. The CDR3 runs 16 residues.

The J gene is TRBJ2-5, the V gene TRBV2, with 9 positions matching TRBD2. Trimming cost V 3 bases and J 6 bases; bases outside gene matches: 14. The CDR3 consists of 17 residues. Germline V gene lookup returns CDR1 SNHLY and CDR2 FYNNEI. CDR3 amino acids: CASSESEEAGGIQTQYF. The DNA for the CDR3 is TGTGCCAGCAGTGAGAGTGAGGAAGCGGGAGGTATACAGACCCAGTACTTC.

The chain has TRBV10-1 and TRBJ2-2, with 11 positions matching TRBD2. The junction had 12 bases not matched to a gene; V was cut back by 6 bases and J by 6 bases. This CDR3 comprises 17 residues. Germline V gene data show CDR1 as WNHNN and CDR2 as SYGVQD (reference sequence). CDR3 in DNA: TGCGCCAGCAGCGGGCTGTCGGATAGCGGGAGGGCCGGGGAGCTGTTTTTT. Protein sequence: CASSGLSDSGRAGELFF.

The chain links TRBV2 to TRBJ2-7, with 8 positions matching TRBD2. V was clipped by 9 bases and J by 4 bases; unmatched bases: 8. The CDR3 consists of 13 residues. The V gene's germline CDR1 is SNHLY and CDR2 FYNNEI. The CDR3, as DNA: TGTGCCAGTTTACGGGAGGGCCAATACGAGCAGTACTTC. It codes for CASLREGQYEQYF.

The gene calls are TRBV11-2 and TRBJ2-7, with 9 bases lining up with TRBD1. Germline-derived CDR1 and CDR2 are SGHAT and FQNNGV. This CDR3 comprises 19 residues. The trim removed 4 bases at V and 2 bases at J, leaving 18 bases unmatched. CDR3 bases: TGTGCCAGCAGCTCCGGGGGGTATCCGGGACAGGGAAATACCTACGAGCAGTACTTC. Translated: CASSSGGYPGQGNTYEQYF.